The entry below gives a single T cell receptor beta chain sequence along with its context. Its antigen has not been determined. The sample holds no much larger clone one base away, and base qualities are not on file. The data were obtained in a study of OX40 agonist ivuxolimab in advanced cancers. Some background on the complete study: Ivuxolimab was an agonistic, fully human IgG2 monoclonal antibody directed against OX40 (CD134), a costimulatory receptor. Intravenous ivuxolimab was administered to patients every 2 weeks at six dose levels: 0.01, 0.1, 0.3, 1.5, 3 and 10 mg/kg. Of the 50 or so patients in dose escalation, about 20 had hepatocellular carcinoma, about 15 had melanoma, 9 had renal cell carcinoma and 9 had head and neck cancer. In the dose-escalation cohort, 82.7% of patients were male, and the mean age was about 55 years, with a range of 23 to 79. Patients were allowed to have had prior anti-PD-1, anti-PD-L1 or anti-CTLA-4 therapy, and around two fifths of the dose-escalation patients had been treated with checkpoint inhibitors. Partial responses occurred in three dose-escalation patients: two with cutaneous melanoma and one with hepatocellular carcinoma. Peripheral TCRbeta sequencing aimed to test whether ivuxolimab altered TCR sequence diversity and caused clonal T-cell expansion. The monotherapy dose-escalation portion (N = 52 patients) of the phase I ivuxolimab trial is reported in the paper.

The trial excluded patients who had a history of autoimmune disease or who were on systemic immunosuppression. Peripheral blood for TCR sequencing was collected from all dose cohorts at baseline, on cycle 4 day 1, and on cycle 7 day 1. The samples were taken from a phase I, first-in-human, multicenter, open-label dose-escalation trial of ivuxolimab. The trial enrolled adults with locally advanced or metastatic head and neck squamous cell, hepatocellular, melanoma or renal cell carcinoma. Before TCR sequencing, CD4+ T cells and CD8+ T cells were sorted from peripheral blood as separate populations. To sequence the TCRbeta CDR3 region, genomic DNA was isolated from the sorted cells. The immunoSEQ Assay was used to sequence the TCRbeta CDR3 regions. What TCRdb holds here is the immuneACCESS table cut down to in-frame rearrangements. Part of the clones is not present; checked against another copy, under half of the missing clones reflect an unresolved V gene, and the others are unexplained. The sample table lists just under 65,000 clones, 81% of them with a count of one. The top ten clones comprise roughly 0.99% of the sample.

Reading the germline V gene gives CDR1 SNHLY and CDR2 FYNNEI. Its CDR3 holds 19 amino acids, cysteine through phenylalanine. Only CDR3 DNA is held: 57 bases, read in frame from base 1. Here V drops 6 bases and J drops 5 bases, and the junction holds 20 bases not matched to any gene. What the study reported, not specific to this receptor: Low levels of normalized T-cell clonal expansion were also shown by some nonresponding patients. At doses of 0.1 to 3.0 mg/kg, clonal expansion of both CD4+ and CD8+ blood T cells was observed from baseline to week 6. On average, CD8+ T cells showed more expanded clones than CD4+ T cells after ivuxolimab. The antigen specificity of the peripheral T cells that underwent clonal expansion was not determined. Partial responders in the 0.1-3.0 mg/kg groups had among the lowest normalized peripheral clonal expansion, especially among CD8+ T cells.

This TCR was recovered from an adult with an advanced solid tumor such as melanoma, head and neck, liver or kidney cancer. The sequences come from CD4+ or CD8+ T cells sorted from blood, collected in a trial of the OX40 agonist ivuxolimab. The rearrangement combines TRBV2 with TRBJ2-3, and 10 junction bases match TRBD2. The DNA sequence is given as TGTGCCAGCAGCTTAAGCGTACCGGGACTAGCGCTGGGAGGAGATACGCAGTATTTT. It codes for CASSLSVPGLALGGDTQYF.